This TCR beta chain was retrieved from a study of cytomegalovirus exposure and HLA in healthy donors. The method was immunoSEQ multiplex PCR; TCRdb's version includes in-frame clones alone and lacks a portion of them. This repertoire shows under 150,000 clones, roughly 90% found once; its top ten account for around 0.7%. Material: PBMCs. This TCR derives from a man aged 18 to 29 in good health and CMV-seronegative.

In DNA form, the CDR3 reads TGTGCCTGGAGTGTAAGAGTGGCAGGGCGTGGCAATCAGCCCCAGCATTTT. Its translation is CAWSVRVAGRGNQPQHF. V is TRBV30 and J is TRBJ1-5, with D possibly matching TRBD1 (5 bases). V was pared by 0 bases and J by 2 bases, with 17 bases between. Per the germline V gene, CDR1 is GTSNPN and CDR2 is SVGIG (reference sequence). The length of the CDR3 is 17 residues.